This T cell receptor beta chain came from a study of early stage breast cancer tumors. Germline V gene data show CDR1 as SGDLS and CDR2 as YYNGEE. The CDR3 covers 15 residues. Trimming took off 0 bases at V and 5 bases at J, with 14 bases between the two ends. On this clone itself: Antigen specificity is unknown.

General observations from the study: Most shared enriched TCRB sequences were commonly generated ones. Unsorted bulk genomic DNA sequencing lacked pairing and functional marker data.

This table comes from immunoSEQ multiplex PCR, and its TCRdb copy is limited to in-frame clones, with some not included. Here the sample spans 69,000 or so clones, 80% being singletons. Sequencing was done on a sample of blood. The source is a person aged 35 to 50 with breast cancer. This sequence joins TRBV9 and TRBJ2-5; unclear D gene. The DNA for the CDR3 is TGTGCCAGCAGCGTAGGAGGTGCTGGTTCGGAGACCCAGTACTTC. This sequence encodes CASSVGGAGSETQYF.